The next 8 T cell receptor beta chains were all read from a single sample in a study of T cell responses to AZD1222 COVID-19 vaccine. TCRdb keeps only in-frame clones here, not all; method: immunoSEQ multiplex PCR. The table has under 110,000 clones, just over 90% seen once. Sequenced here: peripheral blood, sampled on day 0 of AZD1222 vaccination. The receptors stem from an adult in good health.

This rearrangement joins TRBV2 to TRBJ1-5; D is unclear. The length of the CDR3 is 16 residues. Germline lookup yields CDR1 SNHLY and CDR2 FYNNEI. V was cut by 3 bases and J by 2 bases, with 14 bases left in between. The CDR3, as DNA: TGTGCCAGCAGTGAGGGTGCCTCTCGGGGCAATCAGCCCCAGCATTTT. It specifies CASSEGASRGNQPQHF.

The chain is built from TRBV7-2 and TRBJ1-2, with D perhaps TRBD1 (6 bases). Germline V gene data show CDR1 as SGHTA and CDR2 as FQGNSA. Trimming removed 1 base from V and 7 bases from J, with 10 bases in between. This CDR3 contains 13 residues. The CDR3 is CASSLDRATGYTF. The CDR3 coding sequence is TGTGCCAGCAGCTTAGACAGGGCGACTGGCTACACCTTC. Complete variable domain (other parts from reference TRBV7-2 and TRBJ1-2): GAGVSQSPSNKVTEKGKDVELRCDPISGHTALYWYRQSLGQGLEFLIYFQGNSAPDKSGLPSDRFSAERTGGSVSTLTIQRTQQEDSAVYLCASSLDRATGYTFGSGTRLTVV.

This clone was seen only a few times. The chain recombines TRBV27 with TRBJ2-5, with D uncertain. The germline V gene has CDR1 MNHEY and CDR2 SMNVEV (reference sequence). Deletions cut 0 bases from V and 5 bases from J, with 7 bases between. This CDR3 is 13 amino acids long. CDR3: CASSLSIGETQYF. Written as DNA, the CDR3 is TGTGCCAGCAGTTTATCGATCGGGGAGACCCAGTACTTC.

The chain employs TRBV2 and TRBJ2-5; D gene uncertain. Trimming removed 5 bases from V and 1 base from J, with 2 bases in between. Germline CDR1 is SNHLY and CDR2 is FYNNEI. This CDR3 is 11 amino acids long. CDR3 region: CASSPQETQYF. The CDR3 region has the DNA TGTGCCAGCAGTCCCCAAGAGACCCAGTACTTC.

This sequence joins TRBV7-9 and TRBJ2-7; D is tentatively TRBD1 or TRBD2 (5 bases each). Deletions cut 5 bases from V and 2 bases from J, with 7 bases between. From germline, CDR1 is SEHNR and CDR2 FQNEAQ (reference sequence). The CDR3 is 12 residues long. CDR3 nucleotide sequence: TGTGCCAGCAGCCAGGGACCCTACGAGCAGTACTTC. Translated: CASSQGPYEQYF.

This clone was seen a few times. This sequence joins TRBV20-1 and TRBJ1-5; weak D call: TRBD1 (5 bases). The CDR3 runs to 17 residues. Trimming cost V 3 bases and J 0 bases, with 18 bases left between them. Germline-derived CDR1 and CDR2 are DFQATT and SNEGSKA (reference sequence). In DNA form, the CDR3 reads TGCAGTGCTAGTGGGGCTATGGCCCTTGATAGCAATCAGCCCCAGCATTTT. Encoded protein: CSASGAMALDSNQPQHF.

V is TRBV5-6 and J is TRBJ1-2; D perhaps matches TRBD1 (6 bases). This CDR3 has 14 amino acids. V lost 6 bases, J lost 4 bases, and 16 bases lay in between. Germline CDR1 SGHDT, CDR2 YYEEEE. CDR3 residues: CASKTTGPPYGYTF. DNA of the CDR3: TGTGCCAGCAAAACGACAGGACCACCCTATGGCTACACCTTC.

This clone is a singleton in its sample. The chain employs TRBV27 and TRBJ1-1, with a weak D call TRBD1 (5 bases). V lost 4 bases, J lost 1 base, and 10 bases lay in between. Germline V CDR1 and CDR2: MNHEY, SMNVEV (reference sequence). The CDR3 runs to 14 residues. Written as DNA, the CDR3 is TGTGCCAGCAGTTGGGGACGGAGGAACACTGAAGCTTTCTTT. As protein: CASSWGRRNTEAFF.